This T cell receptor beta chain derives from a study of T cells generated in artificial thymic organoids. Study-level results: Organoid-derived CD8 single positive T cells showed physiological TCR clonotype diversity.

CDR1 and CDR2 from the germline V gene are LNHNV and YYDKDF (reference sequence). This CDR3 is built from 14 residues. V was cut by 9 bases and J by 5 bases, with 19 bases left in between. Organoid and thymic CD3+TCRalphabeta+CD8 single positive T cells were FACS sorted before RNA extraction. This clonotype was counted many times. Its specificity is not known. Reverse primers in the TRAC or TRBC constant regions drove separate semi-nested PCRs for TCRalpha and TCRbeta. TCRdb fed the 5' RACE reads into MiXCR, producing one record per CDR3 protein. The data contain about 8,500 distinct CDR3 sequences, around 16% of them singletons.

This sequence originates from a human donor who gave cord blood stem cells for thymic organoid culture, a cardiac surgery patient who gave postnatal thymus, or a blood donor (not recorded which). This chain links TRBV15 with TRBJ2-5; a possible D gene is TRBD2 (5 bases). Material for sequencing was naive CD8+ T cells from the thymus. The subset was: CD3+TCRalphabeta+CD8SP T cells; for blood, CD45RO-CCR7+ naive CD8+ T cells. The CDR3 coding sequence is TGTGCCACAACCCACGGAAATTCGGGGGAGACCCAGTACTTC. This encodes CATTHGNSGETQYF.